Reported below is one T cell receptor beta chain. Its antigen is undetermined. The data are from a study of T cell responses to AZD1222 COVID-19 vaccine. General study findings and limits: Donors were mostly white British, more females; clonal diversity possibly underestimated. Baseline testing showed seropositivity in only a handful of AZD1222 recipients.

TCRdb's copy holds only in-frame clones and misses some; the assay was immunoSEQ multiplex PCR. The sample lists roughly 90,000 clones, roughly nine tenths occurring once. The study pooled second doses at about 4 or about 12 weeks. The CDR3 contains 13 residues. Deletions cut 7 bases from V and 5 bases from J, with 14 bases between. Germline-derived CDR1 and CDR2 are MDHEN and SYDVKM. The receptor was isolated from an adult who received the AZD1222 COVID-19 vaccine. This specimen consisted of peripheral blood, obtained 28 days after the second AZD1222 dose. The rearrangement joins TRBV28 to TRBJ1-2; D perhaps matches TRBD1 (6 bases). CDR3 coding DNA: TGTGCCAGCACGGAGGGGGGCTTTTATGGCTACACCTTC. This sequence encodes CASTEGGFYGYTF.